The present entry profiles one T cell receptor (beta chain) with its context. This sample was included in a study of identical twins. The germline CDR1 and CDR2 sequences are SGHTA and FQGNSA. V lost 5 bases and J lost 7, with 17 bases in between. The CDR3 extends over 15 amino acids. Unique molecular identifiers were present on cDNA, and template switching added a universal primer site. TCRdb independently ran MiXCR on the 5' RACE reads; one entry per CDR3 protein. The profile shows 350,000 to 450,000 distinct CDR3 sequences, about 18% of them singletons. Every one of the donors was a healthy Caucasian.

Sample: naive T cells sorted from blood. This rearrangement joins TRBV7-2 to TRBJ1-4; tentatively, D is TRBD1 (5 bases). The receptor comes from a man aged 50 or older in good health. The chain's CDR3 is CASSPRQGDSEKLFF. The CDR3 DNA reads TGTGCCAGCAGCCCAAGGCAGGGTGATAGTGAAAAACTGTTTTTT.